Below, 8 T cell receptor beta chains from the same sample are listed, as sequenced in a study of T-cell reconstitution after alpha-beta-depleted transplantation in children. TCRbeta library preparation incorporated unique molecular identifiers. TCRdb used MiXCR to reprocess the PCR reads, holding one entry per CDR3 protein. The sample has 200,000 to 250,000 distinct CDR3 sequences; roughly 7.7% are singletons. The sequencing here drew on PBMCs, mostly from graft donor cells, taken 180 days after TCRalphabeta/CD19-depleted stem cell transplant. The receptors derive from a male patient aged 10 to 17 who had a stem cell transplant for acute lymphoblastic leukemia, so the T cells may come from the graft donor.

Ten or more counts support this clonotype. This chain links TRBV4-2 with TRBJ2-7; 11 bases line up with TRBD2. This CDR3 contains 18 residues. Trimming took 4 bases from V and 4 from J; bases not matched to a gene: 15. Per the germline V gene, CDR1 is LGHNA and CDR2 is YNFKEQ. The CDR3 protein is CASSRDPLTSGMIYEQYF. In DNA, the CDR3 is TGTGCCAGCAGCCGTGACCCCCTGACTAGCGGGATGATTTACGAGCAGTACTTC.

This clonotype has at least ten counts. The rearrangement uses TRBV27 and TRBJ1-5; D may be TRBD1 (5 bases). Germline CDR1 MNHEY, CDR2 SMNVEV (reference sequence). Trimming took 5 bases from V and 7 from J, leaving 18 bases between them. This CDR3 region has 15 residues. CDR3 loop: CASSPGTRYRQPQHF. The CDR3, as DNA: TGTGCCAGCAGTCCCGGGACCCGTTATAGGCAGCCCCAGCATTTT.

This chain connects TRBV11-2 to TRBJ2-7; 8 bases agree with TRBD2. The CDR3 is 15 residues long. From germline, CDR1 is SGHAT and CDR2 FQNNGV. The V gene end was trimmed by 3 bases and the J gene end by 3 bases; junction bases not matched to a gene: 7. CDR3 bases: TGTGCCAGCAGCTTCCGACTAGCGAGCAACTACGAGCAGTACTTC. Amino acids: CASSFRLASNYEQYF.

This clonotype was detected a few times. The genes are TRBV20-1 and TRBJ2-3, with a weak D call TRBD2 (6 bases). The length of the CDR3 is 14 residues. Germline values: CDR1 DFQATT, CDR2 SNEGSKA (reference sequence). Deletions cut 5 bases from V and 2 bases from J, with 14 bases between. The CDR3 coding sequence is TGCAGTGCTTCACCGGGACTCCTCACAGATACGCAGTATTTT. As protein: CSASPGLLTDTQYF.

CDR3 region: CASSQSWLAGESLYEQYF. The CDR3 DNA is TGCGCCAGCAGTCAATCGTGGCTAGCGGGGGAGTCCCTCTACGAGCAGTACTTC. The chain has TRBV23-1 and TRBJ2-7; 10 nucleotides align to TRBD2. TRBV23-1 falls under the ORF class, with uncertain function. The CDR3 extends over 18 amino acids. V shed 0 bases, J shed 3 bases, and the junction held 11 bases outside the gene matches.

In regard to this clonotype: A much larger clone differs by one base, so this may be a read error. The chain combines TRBV21-1 with TRBJ2-3; TRBD1, the table's D call, lacks a check against the DNA. TRBV21-1 is classified as a pseudogene. The CDR3 is 16 residues long. The CDR3 is CASSRGSGQTTDTQYF. In DNA form, the CDR3 reads TGTGCCAGCAGCAGGGGATCGGGGCAGACCACAGATACGCAGTATTTT.

This clonotype came up a few times. This rearrangement joins TRBV29-1 to TRBJ1-1; D perhaps matches TRBD1 (6 bases). Trimming removed 1 base from V and 3 bases from J, with 9 bases in between. In germline, CDR1 is SQVTM, CDR2 ANQGSEA. The CDR3 sequence is 13 residues long. The DNA for the CDR3 is TGCAGCGTTGAAGTACAGGGTCACACTGAAGCTTTCTTT. Its protein is CSVEVQGHTEAFF.

On this clonotype itself: This may arise from a read error, as a much more abundant clone is one base away. The rearrangement uses TRBV20-1 and TRBJ2-1, with TRBD2 identical over 10 bases. CDR1 DFQATT and CDR2 SNEGSKA come from the germline V gene (reference sequence). The CDR3 is 18 amino acids. The CDR3 loop reads CCASGPLAGGGSRNEQFF. The CDR3 DNA follows: TGCTGTGCTAGTGGGCCCTTAGCGGGAGGCGGTTCGAGGAATGAGCAGTTCTTC.